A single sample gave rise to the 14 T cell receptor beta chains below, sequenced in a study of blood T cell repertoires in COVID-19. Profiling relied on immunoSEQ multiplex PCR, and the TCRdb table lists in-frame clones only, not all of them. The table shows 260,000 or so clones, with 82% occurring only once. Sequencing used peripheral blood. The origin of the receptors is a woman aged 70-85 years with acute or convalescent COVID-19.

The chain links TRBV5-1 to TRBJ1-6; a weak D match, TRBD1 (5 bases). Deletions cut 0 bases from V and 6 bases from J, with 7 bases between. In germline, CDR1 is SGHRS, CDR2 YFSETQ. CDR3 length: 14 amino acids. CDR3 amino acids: CASSLAQGNSPLHF. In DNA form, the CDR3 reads TGCGCCAGCAGCTTGGCCCAGGGTAATTCACCCCTCCACTTT.

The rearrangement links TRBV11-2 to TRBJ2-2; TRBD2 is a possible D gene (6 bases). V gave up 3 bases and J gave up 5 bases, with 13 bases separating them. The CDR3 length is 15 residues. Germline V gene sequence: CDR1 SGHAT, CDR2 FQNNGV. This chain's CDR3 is CASSFTARGTGELFF. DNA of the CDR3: TGTGCCAGCAGCTTTACGGCACGGGGGACCGGGGAGCTGTTTTTT.

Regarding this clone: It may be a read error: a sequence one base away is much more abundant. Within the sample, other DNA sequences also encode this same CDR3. The CDR3: CASSRDRGGYTF. The CDR3 coding sequence is TGTGCCAGCAGTCGGGACAGGGGCGGCTACACCTTC. The J gene is TRBJ1-2, the V gene TRBV12-3 or TRBV12-4; 10 nucleotides match TRBD1. This CDR3 has 12 residues. J was trimmed by 8 bases and V by 5 bases; bases with no gene match: 2.

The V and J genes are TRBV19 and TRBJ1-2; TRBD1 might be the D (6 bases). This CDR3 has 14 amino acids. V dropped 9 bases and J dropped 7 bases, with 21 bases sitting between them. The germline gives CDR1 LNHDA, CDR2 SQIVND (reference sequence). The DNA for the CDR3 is TGTGCCAGCTCCGAAGGATGGGGGCTTGGTGGCTACACCTTC. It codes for CASSEGWGLGGYTF. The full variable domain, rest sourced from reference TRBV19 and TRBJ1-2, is DGGITQSPKYLFRKEGQNVTLSCEQNLNHDAMYWYRQDPGQGLRLIYYSQIVNDFQKGDIAEGYSVSREKKESFPLTVTSAQKNPTAFYLCASSEGWGLGGYTFGSGTRLTVV.

CDR3 sequence: CASSLGPGQILSNQPQHF. CDR3 bases: TGTGCCAGCAGCTTGGGGCCGGGACAGATTCTTAGCAATCAGCCCCAGCATTTT. The J gene is TRBJ1-5, the V gene TRBV5-5; TRBD1 matches 7 bases. CDR1 is SGHKS, CDR2 YYEKEE, per germline (reference sequence). V was pared by 0 bases and J by 0 bases, with 9 bases of the junction left unmatched. The CDR3 is 18 residues long.

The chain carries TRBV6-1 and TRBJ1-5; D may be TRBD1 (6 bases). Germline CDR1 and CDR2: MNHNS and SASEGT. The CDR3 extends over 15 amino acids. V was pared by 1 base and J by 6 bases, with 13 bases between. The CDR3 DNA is TGTGCCAGCAGTGAAGGAACAGGGTCGGGTCAGCCCCAGCATTTT. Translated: CASSEGTGSGQPQHF.

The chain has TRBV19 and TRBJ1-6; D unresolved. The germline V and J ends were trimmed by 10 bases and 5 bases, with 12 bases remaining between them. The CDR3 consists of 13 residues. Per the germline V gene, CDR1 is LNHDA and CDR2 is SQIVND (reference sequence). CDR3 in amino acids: CATTETNNSPLHF. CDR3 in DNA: TGTGCCACTACAGAGACGAATAATTCACCCCTCCACTTT. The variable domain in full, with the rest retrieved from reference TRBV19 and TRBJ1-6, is DGGITQSPKYLFRKEGQNVTLSCEQNLNHDAMYWYRQDPGQGLRLIYYSQIVNDFQKGDIAEGYSVSREKKESFPLTVTSAQKNPTAFYLCATTETNNSPLHFGNGTRLTVT.

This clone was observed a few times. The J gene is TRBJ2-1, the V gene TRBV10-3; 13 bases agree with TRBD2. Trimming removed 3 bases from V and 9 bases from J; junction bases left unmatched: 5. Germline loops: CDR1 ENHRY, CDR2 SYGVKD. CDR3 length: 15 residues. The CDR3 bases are TGTGCCATCAGTGAACTAGCGGGGGGGCTGGGTGAGCAGTTCTTC. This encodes CAISELAGGLGEQFF.

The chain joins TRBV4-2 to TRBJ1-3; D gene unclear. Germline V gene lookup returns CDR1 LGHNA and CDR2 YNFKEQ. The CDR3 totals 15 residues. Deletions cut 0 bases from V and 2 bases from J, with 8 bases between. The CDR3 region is CASSQDRVAGNTIYF. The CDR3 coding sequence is TGTGCCAGCAGCCAAGATCGAGTTGCTGGAAACACCATATATTTT.

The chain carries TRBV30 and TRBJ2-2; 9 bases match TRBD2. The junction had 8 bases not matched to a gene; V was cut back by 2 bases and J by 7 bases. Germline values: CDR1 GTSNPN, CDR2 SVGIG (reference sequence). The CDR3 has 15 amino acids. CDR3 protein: CAWSSGTSMNGELFF. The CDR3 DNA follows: TGTGCCTGGAGTTCCGGGACTAGCATGAACGGGGAGCTGTTTTTT.

CDR3 protein: CASSLPGTERVNTEAFF. In nucleotides, the CDR3 is TGTGCCAGCAGCTTACCGGGGACAGAGAGAGTGAACACTGAAGCTTTCTTT. V usage is TRBV11-2 and J usage is TRBJ1-1, with 7 positions matching TRBD1. Germline CDR1 is SGHAT and CDR2 is FQNNGV. This CDR3 has 17 amino acids. V shed 2 bases, J shed 0 bases, and the junction held 9 bases outside the gene matches.

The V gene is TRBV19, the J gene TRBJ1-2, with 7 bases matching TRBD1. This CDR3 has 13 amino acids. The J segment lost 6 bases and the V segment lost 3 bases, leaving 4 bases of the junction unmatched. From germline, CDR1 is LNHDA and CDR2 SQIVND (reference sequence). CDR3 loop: CASSINRGHGYTF. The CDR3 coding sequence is TGTGCCAGTAGTATCAACAGGGGCCATGGCTACACCTTC.

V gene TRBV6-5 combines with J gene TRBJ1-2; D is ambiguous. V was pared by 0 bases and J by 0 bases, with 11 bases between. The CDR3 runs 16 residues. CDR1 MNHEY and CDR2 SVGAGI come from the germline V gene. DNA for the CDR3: TGTGCCAGCAGTTACTCCGGGTCAGTTCCTAACTATGGCTACACCTTC. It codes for CASSYSGSVPNYGYTF.

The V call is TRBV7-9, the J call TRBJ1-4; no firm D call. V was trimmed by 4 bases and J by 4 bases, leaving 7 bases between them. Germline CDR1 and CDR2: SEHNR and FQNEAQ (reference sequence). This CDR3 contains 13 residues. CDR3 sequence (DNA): TGTGCCAGCAGCTCACCCAGTAATGAAAAACTGTTTTTT. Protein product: CASSSPSNEKLFF.